The 16 T cell receptor beta chains given below trace back to one sample, sequenced in a study of blood T cell repertoires in COVID-19. Here immunoSEQ multiplex PCR was the method, and the copy in TCRdb shows in-frame clones only, minus some. Of a few hundred thousand clones in the sample, approximately 80% were seen once. Input material: peripheral blood. These receptors came from a woman in her thirties or forties who had recovered from COVID-19.

V is TRBV6-1 and J is TRBJ1-1, with TRBD1 matching 9 bases. Germline lookup yields CDR1 MNHNS and CDR2 SASEGT. This CDR3 is built from 16 residues. V was clipped by 0 bases and J by 8 bases; unmatched bases: 10. CDR3 coding DNA: TGTGCCAGCAGTGAAGCATATGACAGGGGGGGGAAAGAAGCTTTCTTT. It translates to CASSEAYDRGGKEAFF.

The chain links TRBV9 to TRBJ2-7; 7 nucleotides match TRBD1. After removal of 4 bases from V and 5 bases from J, the junction contained 9 bases not matched to a gene. CDR3 size: 14 residues. Germline CDR1 SGDLS, CDR2 YYNGEE. In DNA, the CDR3 is TGTGCCAGCAGCCCCACGACAGGGTGGAACGAGCAGTACTTC. Protein sequence: CASSPTTGWNEQYF.

J is TRBJ2-2 and V is TRBV12-3 or TRBV12-4; D is uncertain. The CDR3 length is 13 residues. V gave up 4 bases and J gave up 1 base, with 4 bases separating them. The CDR3 protein is CASSSVNTGELFF. The DNA of the CDR3 is TGTGCCAGCAGTTCCGTGAACACCGGGGAGCTGTTTTTT.

The CDR3 DNA follows: TGTGCCTGGGGGACAGGGGGCAATCAGCCCCAGCATTTT. This translates into CAWGTGGNQPQHF. The gene calls are TRBV30 and TRBJ1-5, with 10 bases identical to TRBD1. The CDR3 is 13 residues long. Per germline, CDR1 GTSNPN and CDR2 SVGIG (reference sequence). Unmatched junction bases numbered 0, after V lost 5 bases and J lost 2 bases.

The CDR3 DNA follows: TGTGCCAGCAGACTACAGGGGACTTCCTACGAGCAGTACTTC. It yields the protein CASRLQGTSYEQYF. The chain joins TRBV27 to TRBJ2-7, with D possibly matching TRBD1 (7 bases). The ends were cut back, 6 bases at V and 1 base at J, with 13 bases in the middle. The CDR3 contains 14 residues. Per the germline V gene, CDR1 is MNHEY and CDR2 is SMNVEV (reference sequence).

The chain couples TRBV27 to TRBJ2-7; 7 bases map to TRBD1. The CDR3 sequence is 14 residues long. The germline gives CDR1 MNHEY, CDR2 SMNVEV (reference sequence). Germline trimming cut 6 bases from V and 1 base from J; bases unmatched to any gene: 6. CDR3 in amino acids: CASSKQGLSYEQYF. As DNA, the CDR3 is TGTGCCAGCAGCAAACAGGGGCTTTCCTACGAGCAGTACTTC.

Only a few counts were recorded for this clone. This rearrangement joins TRBV7-9 to TRBJ2-7, with 10 bases that match TRBD1. Germline lookup yields CDR1 SEHNR and CDR2 FQNEAQ (reference sequence). The CDR3 totals 16 residues. Unmatched junction bases numbered 12, after V lost 5 bases and J lost 5 bases. DNA for the CDR3: TGTGCCAGCAGCCCCTGGAGACAGGGGGCGCAGAACGAGCAGTACTTC. It yields the protein CASSPWRQGAQNEQYF.

The CDR3 loop is CSAIRGHIQYF. For the CDR3, the DNA is TGCAGTGCTATTAGGGGGCACATTCAGTACTTC. This rearrangement joins TRBV20-1 to TRBJ2-4; 7 bases fit TRBD1. V lost 4 bases and J lost 8; bases outside the gene matches: 2. Germline CDR1 DFQATT, CDR2 SNEGSKA (reference sequence). This CDR3 has 11 amino acids.

This clone was recorded a few times. V is TRBV18 and J is TRBJ2-2; D may be TRBD2 (6 bases). CDR3 length equals 16 residues. Trimming took off 0 bases at V and 15 bases at J, with 23 bases between the two ends. Germline-derived CDR1 and CDR2 are KGHSH and LQKENI. CDR3 nucleotides: TGTGCCAGCTCACCACCTTCTTCGGGGGATTGGGATTCCTTGTTTTTT. This codes for CASSPPSSGDWDSLFF.

The chain recombines TRBV7-2 with TRBJ2-6, with a possible D match to TRBD1 (5 bases). The CDR3 length is 13 residues. CDR1 and CDR2 (germline): SGHTA, FQGNSA. CDR3 nucleotides: TGTGCAGGCGCAGGGTCTGGGGCCAACGTCCTGACTTTC. It codes for CAGAGSGANVLTF.

This chain links TRBV11-3 with TRBJ2-1, with TRBD1 identical over 7 bases. In germline, CDR1 is SGHNT, CDR2 YENEEA. J gave up 5 bases and V 4 bases, and 8 bases lay outside the gene matches. The CDR3 has 15 amino acids. Written as DNA, the CDR3 is TGTGCCAGCAGCTCTACCGGGACAGTCAACAATGAGCAGTTCTTC. Amino acids: CASSSTGTVNNEQFF. Variable domain in full (rest from reference TRBV11-3 and TRBJ2-1): EAGVVQSPRYKIIEKKQPVAFWCNPISGHNTLYWYLQNLGQGPELLIRYENEEAVDDSQLPKDRFSAERLKGVDSTLKIQPAELGDSAVYLCASSSTGTVNNEQFFGPGTRLTVL.

The chain links TRBV13 to TRBJ1-4; no clear D. Germline V gene data show CDR1 as PRHDT and CDR2 as FYEKMQ (reference sequence). The CDR3 runs to 16 residues. Trimming removed 1 base at V and 0 bases at J, with 9 bases between. The CDR3 loop is CASSLARSATNEKLFF. DNA of the CDR3: TGTGCCAGCAGCTTAGCGAGAAGTGCAACTAATGAAAAACTGTTTTTT.

The CDR3 here is CASSPRIRLDSYEQYF. The DNA for the CDR3 is TGTGCCAGCTCACCAAGGATCCGGCTAGACTCCTACGAGCAGTACTTC. This sequence joins TRBV18 and TRBJ2-7; no clear D. Trimming took 2 bases from V and 0 from J, leaving 14 bases between them. Germline lookup yields CDR1 KGHSH and CDR2 LQKENI. The CDR3 loop spans 16 amino acids.

This sequence joins TRBV19 and TRBJ1-6, with D possibly being TRBD1 (6 bases). The CDR3 loop spans 15 amino acids. V lost 6 bases, J lost 7 bases, and 16 bases lay in between. The germline CDR1 and CDR2 sequences are LNHDA and SQIVND (reference sequence). In nucleotides, the CDR3 is TGTGCCAGTAGCCCAGATCACAGGGTCAATTCACCCCTCCACTTT. Protein sequence: CASSPDHRVNSPLHF. Combining the CDR3 with reference TRBV19 and TRBJ1-6 gives the whole variable domain DGGITQSPKYLFRKEGQNVTLSCEQNLNHDAMYWYRQDPGQGLRLIYYSQIVNDFQKGDIAEGYSVSREKKESFPLTVTSAQKNPTAFYLCASSPDHRVNSPLHFGNGTRLTVT.

The rearrangement uses TRBV28 and TRBJ2-7; 7 nucleotides line up with TRBD2. Germline CDR1 MDHEN, CDR2 SYDVKM. This CDR3 has 14 amino acids. Losses at the gene ends were 6 bases for V and 4 bases for J; bases not matched to a gene: 9. CDR3 sequence (DNA): TGTGCCAGCAGCGCTCCGGGAGGATTGTACGAGCAGTACTTC. It yields the protein CASSAPGGLYEQYF.

The chain combines TRBV2 with TRBJ2-7; D possibly corresponds to TRBD2 (5 bases). The CDR3 is 13 residues long. Deletions cut 6 bases from V and 6 bases from J, with 15 bases between. The germline gives CDR1 SNHLY, CDR2 FYNNEI. In nucleotides, the CDR3 is TGTGCCAGCAGCGGGGATCGAAGAGGCGAGCAGTACTTC. It translates to CASSGDRRGEQYF.